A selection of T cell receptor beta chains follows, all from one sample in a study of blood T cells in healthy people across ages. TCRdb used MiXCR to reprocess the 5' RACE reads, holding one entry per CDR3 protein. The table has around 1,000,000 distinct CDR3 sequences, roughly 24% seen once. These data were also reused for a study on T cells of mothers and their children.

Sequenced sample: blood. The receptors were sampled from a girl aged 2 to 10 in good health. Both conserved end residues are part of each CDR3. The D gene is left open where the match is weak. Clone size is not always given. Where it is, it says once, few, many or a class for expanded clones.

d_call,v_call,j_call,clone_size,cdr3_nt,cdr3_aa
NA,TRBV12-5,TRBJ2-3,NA,TGTGCTAGTGGGCAGGGACATGGGGAGTCTAGCACAGATACGCAGTATTTT,CASGQGHGESSTDTQYF
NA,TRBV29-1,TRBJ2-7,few,TGCAGCGTAAGCTCAACAGGGATAGGCGAGCAGTACTTC,CSVSSTGIGEQYF
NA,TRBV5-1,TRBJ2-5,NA,TGCGCCAGCAGCCCTAATAAAGACCGAGGAGAGACCCAGTACTTC,CASSPNKDRGETQYF
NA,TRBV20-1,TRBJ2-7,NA,TGCAGTGCCGCGGTGAGGGATACCTACGAGCAGTACTTC,CSAAVRDTYEQYF
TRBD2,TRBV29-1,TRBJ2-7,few,TGCAGCGTTACAGCGGGGGGGCCTTACGAGCAGTACTTC,CSVTAGGPYEQYF
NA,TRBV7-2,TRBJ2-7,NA,TGTGCCAGCAGCCCCAGGCGTTGGGGGGCTAGGTACGAGCAGTACTTC,CASSPRRWGARYEQYF
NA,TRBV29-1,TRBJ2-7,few,TGCAGCGTTGTACAACAGGGCATCGACTACGAGCAGTACTTC,CSVVQQGIDYEQYF
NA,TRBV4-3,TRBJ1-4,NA,TGCGCCAGCAGCCTCCAACAGGGCCCGGTATCGACTAATGAAAAACTGTTTTTT,CASSLQQGPVSTNEKLFF
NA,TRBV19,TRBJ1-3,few,TGTGCCAGTTCAGGGGTCTCTGGAAACACCATATATTTT,CASSGVSGNTIYF
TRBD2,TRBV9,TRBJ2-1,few,TGTGCCAGCAGCGCGGAAAGAAAGCGGGACGGGTTATACAATGAGCAGTTCTTC,CASSAERKRDGLYNEQFF
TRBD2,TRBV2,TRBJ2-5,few,TGTGCCAGCAACGGGGGGGCCTTAGAGACCCAGTACTTC,CASNGGALETQYF
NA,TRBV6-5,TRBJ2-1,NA,TGTGCCAGCAGTTACTCGAGCTGGGGCAATGAGCAGTTCTTC,CASSYSSWGNEQFF
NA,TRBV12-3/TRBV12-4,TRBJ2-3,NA,TGTGCCAGCTGCGGGTTAACAGATACGCAGTATTTT,CASCGLTDTQYF
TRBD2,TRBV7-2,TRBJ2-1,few,TGTACCAGCAGCTTGCTAGCGGGAGGGCCCAGGAGCTCCTACAATGAGCAGTTCTTC,CTSSLLAGGPRSSYNEQFF